The TCR beta chain under discussion was sequenced for a study of CD8 T cells in Susac syndrome. About the research overall: When their blood was taken, patients with Susac syndrome were therapy-naive, taking corticosteroids, or taking intravenous immunoglobulin alone.

Trimming took 0 bases from V and 7 from J, leaving 16 bases between them. Per germline, CDR1 MNHEY and CDR2 SVGAGI. The CDR3 consists of 16 residues. CD8+ and CD4+ T cells taken from blood had their TCR beta sequenced. Reverse transcription of about 0.5 to 1 ug RNA was carried out with random hexamers. The method of amplification for TCR beta CDR3 was immunoSEQ multiplex PCR, covering 54 Vbeta and 13 Jbeta. TCRdb redid the calling of the immunoSEQ multiplex PCR reads with MiXCR, one entry per CDR3 protein. Among approximately 210,000 distinct CDR3 sequences listed, over 90% were seen once. The genes are TRBV6-5 and TRBJ2-1, with D perhaps assigned TRBD1 or TRBD2 (6 bases each). The sequencing sample was made of CD4+ T cells from PBMCs. This clonotype originated in a human donor with Susac syndrome. The CDR3 DNA is TGTGCCAGCAGTTACTCGGTGGTGGGGGGCGGGAATGAGCAGTTCTTC. It is translated as CASSYSVVGGGNEQFF.